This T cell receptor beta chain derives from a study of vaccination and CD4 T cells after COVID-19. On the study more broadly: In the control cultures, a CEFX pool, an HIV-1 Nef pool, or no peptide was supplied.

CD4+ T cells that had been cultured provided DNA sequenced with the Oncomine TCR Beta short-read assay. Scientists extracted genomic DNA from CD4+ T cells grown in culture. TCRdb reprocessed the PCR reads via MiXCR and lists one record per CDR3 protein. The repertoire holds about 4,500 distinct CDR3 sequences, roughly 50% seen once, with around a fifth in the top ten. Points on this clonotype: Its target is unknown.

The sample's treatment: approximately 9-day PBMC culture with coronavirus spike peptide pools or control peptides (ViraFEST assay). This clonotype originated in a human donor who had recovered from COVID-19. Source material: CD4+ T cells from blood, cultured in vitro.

CDR3 region: CASSRDRAGGYTF. The CDR3 DNA sequence: TGCGCCAGCAGCCGGGACAGGGCAGGTGGCTACACCTTC. The chain is built from TRBV4-3 and TRBJ1-2, with TRBD1 matching over 9 bases. Germline trimming cut 4 bases from V and 7 bases from J; bases unmatched to any gene: 4. The CDR3 extends over 13 amino acids. Germline CDR1 reads LGHNA; CDR2 reads YSLEER.